Below, 8 T cell receptor beta chains from the same sample are listed, as sequenced in a study of tumor and adjacent non-tumor tissue in lung cancer (dated by TCRdb to the late 2010s). Libraries came from multiplex PCR. The sample was run on an Illumina HiSeq 2500. TCRbeta libraries were built by three rounds of nested PCR using primers (Table S4), following protocols modified from ARM-PCR. TCRdb reanalyzed the raw reads on its own, using fastp at Q25 for trimming and MiXCR for clone calling, and kept in-frame beta chains. Each record represents a unique CDR3 protein, reported with the most common genes and DNA among its rows. This sample has 95,000 to 150,000 distinct CDR3 sequences in its table, and about 66% of those were observed once. Together, the top ten hold around 13% of the sample. RNA was isolated from bulk, unsorted tissue, and RNA quality was assessed with a NanoDrop ND-1000 and an Agilent 2100.

Specimen: lung tumor tissue. These receptors came from a man aged 25 to 40 with non-small cell lung cancer.

In the case of this clonotype: Relative to the germline gene, one junction end is altered; a read error may explain this. This rearrangement joins TRBV10-3 to TRBJ2-7; TRBD2 aligns across 8 bases. Germline CDR1 reads ENHRY; CDR2 reads SYGVKD. CDR3 length: 15 amino acids. CDR3: CAISEVSGDLYERYF. CDR3 nucleotides: TGTGCTATCAGTGAGGTTAGCGGGGACCTTTACGAGCGGTACTTC.

With regard to this clonotype: With a much larger clone just one base away, this may be a read error. Here the CDR3 DNA reads TGTGCCAACAGCTTGGGAGGTCTCAGCCGTAACTATGGCTACACCTTC. Protein sequence: CANSLGGLSRNYGYTF. The chain joins TRBV5-4 to TRBJ1-2; D unresolved. Germline-derived CDR1 and CDR2 are SGHNT and YYREEE (reference sequence). This CDR3 is built from 16 residues.

Points on this clonotype: The junction shows a germline mismatch at one end, possibly a read error. The gene calls are TRBV6-5 and TRBJ2-1; no clear D. This CDR3 is built from 16 residues. The germline gives CDR1 MNHEY, CDR2 SVGAGI. CDR3 residues: CARSYSHRIGYNEHFF. DNA of the CDR3: TGTGCCAGGAGTTACAGTCATAGGATAGGCTACAATGAGCACTTCTTC.

As for this clonotype: The junction departs from germline at one end; a sequencing error may be responsible. The chain is built from TRBV6-1 and TRBJ2-1; D is possibly TRBD2 (5 bases). This CDR3 is built from 14 residues. The germline gives CDR1 MNHNS, CDR2 SASEGT. The CDR3 is CASKDGVRVNEQFF. Written as DNA, the CDR3 is TGTGCCAGCAAGGACGGGGTCCGGGTCAATGAACAGTTCTTC.

Details on this clonotype: A much larger clone is a single base away; this may be a read error. The chain employs TRBV12-3 or TRBV12-4 and TRBJ2-2, with 10 bases matching TRBD1. J gave up 9 bases and V 7 bases, and 14 bases lay outside the gene matches. The CDR3 has 16 amino acids. For the CDR3, the DNA is TGTGCCAGCAACCCATCGGACAGGGGGTTAACCAGGGAGCTGTTTTTT. Translating it yields CASNPSDRGLTRELFF.

The chain has TRBV11-1 and TRBJ1-2, with TRBD1 identical over 10 bases. CDR1 is SGHAT, CDR2 FQDESV, per germline (reference sequence). This CDR3 has 14 residues. The CDR3 DNA reads TGTGTCTGCAGCCCGGACAGGGGGAGCTATGGCTACACCTTC. This translates into CVCSPDRGSYGYTF.

The rearrangement joins TRBV6-5 to TRBJ2-3; 16 bases are shared with TRBD2. CDR1 MNHEY and CDR2 SVGAGI come from the germline V gene. There are 16 residues in the CDR3. V lost 9 bases to trimming and J lost 2 bases; unmatched junction nucleotides: 5. CDR3 protein: CASNGTSGRATDTQYF. The CDR3 nucleotides read TGTGCCAGTAACGGGACTAGCGGGAGGGCCACAGATACGCAGTATTTT.

Of note for this clonotype: As the CDR3 is not closed by the conserved phenylalanine or tryptophan, this likely results from a read error. The CDR3 DNA is TGTGCCAGCTTAGGTTACAGCACAGATACGCAGTATTCT. Protein sequence: CASLGYSTDTQYS. The J gene is TRBJ2-3, the V gene TRBV6-5; unclear D gene. CDR3 length equals 13 residues. CDR1 and CDR2 from the germline V gene are MNHEY and SVGAGI. V dropped 8 bases and J dropped 0 bases, with 9 bases sitting between them.